This record concerns one T cell receptor beta chain sequence. This clone has a handful of counts. Its antigen remains undetermined. No qualities accompany the bases; no much larger clone lies one base away. The library was prepared using the immunoSEQ multiplex PCR assay. From the authors' description of their analysis: A statistical classification framework was developed to diagnose cytomegalovirus status using the catalog of TCR beta chain sequences. Held by TCRdb, this immuneACCESS table contains in-frame sequences only and omits some clones. Under half of the omission traces to an unresolved V gene where checked; the cause of the rest is unknown. Clonal size and the V and J genes are those of that table, whereas D and trimming came from the DNA. For this sample there are about 240,000 clones; around 86% appear just once. Jointly, the top ten make up less than 1.5% of the sample. The data are from a study of cytomegalovirus exposure and HLA in healthy donors (dated by TCRdb to 2015 to 2018). With regard to the full study: A later analysis indicated that the 120 or so validation repertoires were generated on the platform also employed for the approximately 700 repertoires of the first cohort. A separate validation cohort of 100 to 150 different subjects was used in addition to the approximately 700-subject first cohort. To predict cytomegalovirus infection status, the study brought together high-throughput TCR immunosequencing, statistical association of individual TCRs with disease status, and machine learning. The aim of the study was to test whether cataloging public T cell receptors could identify signatures of past pathogen exposure. What the work shows at the level of the full study, not this receptor alone: In both the original and validation cohorts, the classifier was reported to diagnose cytomegalovirus status with high specificity and sensitivity. A later analysis had no HLA typing for the validation cohort, so co-occurrence there was scored across all 110 or so repertoires. Subsequent analysis determined that TCRs grouped into clusters in the first cohort also showed a tendency toward co-occurrence across the approximately 110 validation repertoires, and about 94% of cluster scores exceeded 0. While some public TCRs were present in many individuals, most TCR sequences turned up only very rarely across donors. A total of some 180 TCR beta chains were listed by the study as associated with cytomegalovirus. The authors suggested that the approach could potentially be generalized to other disease states and immunological phenotypes. In vitro tests confirmed that three of the cytomegalovirus-associated TCR beta chains recognize cytomegalovirus antigens.

Separate from the approximately 700-subject first cohort, the validation cohort of about 110 subjects was the group to which the donors belonged. As encoded in the germline V gene, CDR1 is MDHEN while CDR2 is SYDVKM. The cysteine opens and the phenylalanine closes a CDR3 of 15 amino acids. The read is trimmed to its CDR3 DNA, 45 bases read in frame from base 1. Ends trimmed: V by 2 bases, J by 4 bases; bases unmatched to a gene: 4. Sequenced sample: PBMCs. The receptor comes from a woman aged 25 to 39 in good health and CMV-seropositive. The chain is assembled from TRBV28 and TRBJ2-5, and 10 junction bases match TRBD2. The CDR3 here reads CASSLTSSGRETQYF. The DNA reads TGTGCCAGCAGTTTAACTTCTAGCGGGAGAGAGACCCAGTACTTC.